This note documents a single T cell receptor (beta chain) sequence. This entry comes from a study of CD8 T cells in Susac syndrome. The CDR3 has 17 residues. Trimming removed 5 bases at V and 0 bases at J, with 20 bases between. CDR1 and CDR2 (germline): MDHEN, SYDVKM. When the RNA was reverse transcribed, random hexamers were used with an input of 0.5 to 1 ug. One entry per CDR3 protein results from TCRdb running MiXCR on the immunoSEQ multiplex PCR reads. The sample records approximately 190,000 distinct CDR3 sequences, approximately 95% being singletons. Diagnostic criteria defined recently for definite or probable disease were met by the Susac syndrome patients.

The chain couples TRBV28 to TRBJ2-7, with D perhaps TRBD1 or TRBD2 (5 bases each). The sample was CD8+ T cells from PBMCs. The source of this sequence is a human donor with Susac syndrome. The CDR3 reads CASSPPPGTLSSYEQYF. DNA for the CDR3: TGTGCCAGCAGTCCTCCCCCGGGGACCCTGAGCTCCTACGAGCAGTACTTC.